This T cell receptor (beta chain) derives from a study of T cell responses to AZD1222 COVID-19 vaccine. Assay used: immunoSEQ multiplex PCR; TCRdb lists only in-frame clones, some missing. The sample includes 100,000 to 150,000 clones, under 90% of them seen just once. Germline V lookup: CDR1 SGHTS, CDR2 YDEGEE. The CDR3 loop spans 16 amino acids. V trimming: 1 base; J trimming: 2 bases; junction bases outside the gene matches: 5. This clone appeared a single time. The clonotype was recovered from an adult in good health. This sequence joins TRBV5-8 and TRBJ2-3, with 9 bases matching TRBD2. This specimen consisted of peripheral blood, obtained on day 0 of AZD1222 vaccination. The CDR3, as DNA: TGTGCCAGCAGCTTGTATAGCGGGGGCCACACAGATACGCAGTATTTT. Translating gives CASSLYSGGHTDTQYF.